Below, 8 T cell receptor beta chains from the same sample are listed, as sequenced in a study of blood T cell repertoires in COVID-19. Sequenced by immunoSEQ multiplex PCR; TCRdb stores in-frame clones only, minus some. The table shows hundreds of thousands of clones, with about 87% occurring only once. The sample was PBMCs or T cells enriched from blood (not recorded which). The source of these receptors is a man in his forties or fifties in a cohort exposed to, infected with or recovered from COVID-19 (not recorded which).

This clone appeared a few times. V gene TRBV27 combines with J gene TRBJ1-1; possibly TRBD1 for D (5 bases). Trimming left V 4 bases short and J 6 bases short, with 18 bases between. The length of the CDR3 is 15 residues. Germline CDR1 is MNHEY and CDR2 is SMNVEV (reference sequence). The CDR3 is CASSSTKAGLSEAFF. The DNA for the CDR3 is TGTGCCAGCAGTTCCACGAAAGCAGGGTTGTCTGAAGCTTTCTTT.

The chain carries TRBV7-6 and TRBJ2-2, with D perhaps TRBD2 (7 bases). V was cut by 6 bases and J by 4 bases, with 33 bases left in between. The CDR3 contains 21 residues. Germline lookup yields CDR1 SGHVS and CDR2 FNYEAQ. The CDR3, as DNA: TGTGCCAGCAGAAGGTTTATGGGAACAGGGATGGGAGGGCCCGGCACCGGGGAGCTGTTTTTT. The encoded protein is CASRRFMGTGMGGPGTGELFF.

This clone was counted once. CDR3: CATSRVRTDQPQHF. In DNA, the CDR3 is TGTGCCACCAGCAGAGTTCGGACTGATCAGCCCCAGCATTTT. V gene TRBV15 combines with J gene TRBJ1-5; D is ambiguous. Between the trimmed V and J ends, which lost 1 base and 5 bases, there was a span of 9 bases. This CDR3 is 14 amino acids long. Germline assignment: CDR1 LNHNV and CDR2 YYDKDF (reference sequence).

The chain recombines TRBV25-1 with TRBJ2-7; D ambiguous. The germline gives CDR1 MGHDK, CDR2 SYGVNS. The CDR3 totals 12 residues. The ends were cut back, 3 bases at V and 7 bases at J, with 10 bases in the middle. This chain's CDR3 is CASSDTPREQYF. Here the CDR3 DNA reads TGTGCCAGCAGTGACACCCCCCGGGAGCAGTACTTC.

This chain connects TRBV7-9 to TRBJ2-4; no definite D call. Trimming cost V 5 bases and J 1 base, with 21 bases left between them. The CDR3 length is 18 residues. Germline V gene lookup returns CDR1 SEHNR and CDR2 FQNEAQ (reference sequence). Here the CDR3 DNA reads TGTGCCAGCAGCCGAGACCAGACATCTTTTCCGGCCAAAAACATTCAGTACTTC. Its protein is CASSRDQTSFPAKNIQYF.

The V call is TRBV11-3, the J call TRBJ2-7, with TRBD2 as a possible D gene (5 bases). Trimming removed 0 bases at V and 0 bases at J, with 6 bases between. The length of the CDR3 is 14 residues. Germline values: CDR1 SGHNT, CDR2 YENEEA. Here the CDR3 reads CASSLEGSSYEQYF. In DNA, the CDR3 is TGTGCCAGCAGCTTAGAGGGGAGCTCCTACGAGCAGTACTTC.

A few counts support this clone. The rearrangement joins TRBV27 to TRBJ1-5; 7 bases fit TRBD1. The V gene's germline CDR1 is MNHEY and CDR2 SMNVEV (reference sequence). V gave up 8 bases and J gave up 3 bases; unmatched junction bases: 10. The CDR3 contains 15 residues. CDR3 in DNA: TGTGCCAGCGGTCTAAAGGGACAGTCCAATCAGCCCCAGCATTTT. This gives the protein CASGLKGQSNQPQHF.

This chain links TRBV5-1 with TRBJ2-7; tentatively, D is TRBD2 (5 bases). CDR1 SGHRS and CDR2 YFSETQ come from the germline V gene. V was trimmed by 2 bases and J by 9 bases, leaving 27 bases between them. The CDR3 has 17 residues. DNA for the CDR3: TGCGCCAGCAGCTTCATCAGCTCGGGCGGAGCGGTGCTACGGCAGTACTTC. Protein sequence: CASSFISSGGAVLRQYF. Full variable domain (remainder filled in from reference TRBV5-1 and TRBJ2-7): KAGVTQTPRYLIKTRGQQVTLSCSPISGHRSVSWYQQTPGQGLQFLFEYFSETQRNKGNFPGRFSGRQFSNSRSEMNVSTLELGDSALYLCASSFISSGGAVLRQYFGPGTRLTVT.